These 20 T cell receptor beta chains were all obtained from the same sample, sequenced in a study of blood T cell repertoires in COVID-19. This table comes from immunoSEQ multiplex PCR, and its TCRdb copy is limited to in-frame clones, with some not included. This sample carries 55,000 or so clones, roughly 89% of them seen once, and the ten largest clones take around 7.1%. Sequences were obtained from peripheral blood. Every receptor here comes from a woman between 55 and 75 years old with COVID-19, enrolled during active disease.

This chain joins TRBV24-1 and TRBJ1-2; D uncertain. The CDR3 length is 14 residues. Germline CDR1 is KGHDR and CDR2 is SFDVKD. V lost 4 bases and J 2 bases, leaving 10 bases between the germline ends. The chain's CDR3 is CATSDPTYNYGYTF. Here the CDR3 DNA reads TGTGCCACCAGTGACCCCACATACAACTATGGCTACACCTTC.

The genes are TRBV6-5 and TRBJ2-3; no clear D gene. Between the trimmed V and J ends, which lost 8 bases and 2 bases, there was a span of 11 bases. Germline V gene lookup returns CDR1 MNHEY and CDR2 SVGAGI. CDR3 length equals 13 residues. CDR3 residues: CASHFFFTDTQYF. In DNA, the CDR3 is TGTGCCAGCCACTTCTTCTTCACAGATACGCAGTATTTT.

The chain employs TRBV11-3 and TRBJ2-3, with 9 bases identical to TRBD2. The CDR3 loop spans 16 amino acids. The germline CDR1 and CDR2 sequences are SGHNT and YENEEA. V lost 9 bases and J lost 0; bases outside the gene matches: 10. CDR3 amino acids: CARGPITSGSTDTQYF. The CDR3, as DNA: TGTGCCAGGGGTCCTATCACTAGCGGGAGCACAGATACGCAGTATTTT.

The chain joins TRBV10-3 to TRBJ1-5; D is unresolved. Germline lookup yields CDR1 ENHRY and CDR2 SYGVKD. The ends were cut back, 2 bases at V and 2 bases at J, with 4 bases in the middle. This CDR3 has 13 amino acids. The chain's CDR3 is CAISEAGNQPQHF. The CDR3 nucleotides read TGTGCCATCAGTGAGGCAGGCAATCAGCCCCAGCATTTT.

The chain combines TRBV10-3 with TRBJ2-7; 9 nucleotides agree with TRBD1. This CDR3 has 12 amino acids. J lost 4 bases, V lost 9 bases, and 4 bases had no gene match. Germline CDR1 and CDR2: ENHRY and SYGVKD. The CDR3 loop reads CAIGQGRYEQYF. The CDR3 DNA is TGTGCCATTGGACAGGGGCGATACGAGCAGTACTTC.

V gene TRBV27 combines with J gene TRBJ1-2, with 9 bases fitting TRBD1. Per germline, CDR1 MNHEY and CDR2 SMNVEV (reference sequence). The CDR3 extends over 16 amino acids. The V and J ends lost 6 bases and 2 bases, in that order; junction bases with no gene match: 10. CDR3 region: CASRRSTGTGNYGYTF. The CDR3 region has the DNA TGTGCCAGCAGGCGAAGCACCGGGACAGGGAACTATGGCTACACCTTC.

This chain links TRBV20-1 with TRBJ2-5, with a tentative D call TRBD1 (6 bases). The CDR3 length is 15 residues. Trimming removed 3 bases at V and 4 bases at J, with 18 bases between. Germline assignment: CDR1 DFQATT and CDR2 SNEGSKA (reference sequence). The CDR3 sequence: CSASRGSAGGETQYF. The DNA of the CDR3 is TGCAGTGCTAGTAGGGGGAGCGCCGGTGGAGAGACCCAGTACTTC.

The gene calls are TRBV27 and TRBJ1-5; D ambiguous. Trimming pared 5 bases from V and 3 bases from J, leaving 8 bases between. The CDR3 contains 13 residues. The germline V gene encodes CDR1 MNHEY and CDR2 SMNVEV (reference sequence). CDR3: CASSLGSNQPQHF. The CDR3 nucleotides are TGTGCCAGCAGTCTTGGCTCCAATCAGCCCCAGCATTTT.

The chain is built from TRBV6-6 and TRBJ2-5, with TRBD1 matching over 9 bases. Trimming removed 4 bases from V and 5 bases from J; junction bases left unmatched: 8. Germline CDR1 MNHNY, CDR2 SVGAGI (reference sequence). This CDR3 has 15 amino acids. The CDR3 region is CASSSQGQGRETQYF. CDR3 DNA: TGTGCCAGCAGTTCCCAGGGACAGGGAAGGGAGACCCAGTACTTC.

V usage is TRBV27 and J usage is TRBJ2-7; D is perhaps TRBD2 (5 bases). Germline V gene data show CDR1 as MNHEY and CDR2 as SMNVEV (reference sequence). CDR3 length: 15 amino acids. Trimming took 6 bases from V and 3 from J, leaving 18 bases between them. The CDR3 DNA is TGTGCCAGCAGGCCCCAGCTCGGAGGTGTCTACGAGCAGTACTTC. Translating gives CASRPQLGGVYEQYF.

The CDR3: CAGSNLAYNSPLHF. CDR3 DNA: TGTGCCGGCTCAAACCTAGCCTATAATTCACCCCTCCACTTT. The genes are TRBV30 and TRBJ1-6; D gene ambiguous. Trimming left V 8 bases short and J 2 bases short, with 13 bases between. CDR3 length equals 14 residues. Germline loops: CDR1 GTSNPN, CDR2 SVGIG (reference sequence).

This clone came up once. The chain couples TRBV19 to TRBJ2-1, with 14 bases identical to TRBD2. The V gene's germline CDR1 is LNHDA and CDR2 SQIVND (reference sequence). This CDR3 region has 17 residues. With V trimmed by 5 bases and J by 9 bases, 12 bases remained unmatched. This CDR3 is CASSDRGTSGSKVEQFF. Written as DNA, the CDR3 is TGTGCCAGTAGTGATCGCGGGACTAGCGGGAGTAAGGTTGAGCAGTTCTTC.

The chain carries TRBV28 and TRBJ1-4, with 9 bases that match TRBD1. V lost 4 bases and J lost 14; bases outside the gene matches: 11. CDR1 and CDR2 from the germline V gene are MDHEN and SYDVKM. The CDR3 covers 14 residues. CDR3 in DNA: TGTGCCAGCAGTTCCGGGACAGGGTTACAATACCTGTTTTTT. Translation: CASSSGTGLQYLFF.

The chain uses TRBV6-1 and TRBJ2-6, with D perhaps matching TRBD2 (6 bases). Trimming removed 1 base from V and 0 bases from J, with 13 bases in between. The length of the CDR3 is 18 residues. The germline V gene encodes CDR1 MNHNS and CDR2 SASEGT. The CDR3, as DNA: TGTGCCAGCAGTGAAGGGAGGGGCTGGGGCTCTGGGGCCAACGTCCTGACTTTC. Translation gives CASSEGRGWGSGANVLTF.

The chain recombines TRBV2 with TRBJ1-3, with TRBD1 matching over 8 bases. V trimming: 8 bases; J trimming: 0 bases; junction bases outside the gene matches: 6. The CDR3 runs 15 residues. Germline loops: CDR1 SNHLY, CDR2 FYNNEI. CDR3 region: CASGGDRSSGNTIYF. The CDR3, as DNA: TGTGCCAGCGGCGGGGACAGGAGCTCTGGAAACACCATATATTTT.

The gene calls are TRBV6-6 and TRBJ1-5; D not resolved. The V end was cut by 0 bases, the J end by 3 bases, with 9 bases between. Germline CDR1 MNHNY, CDR2 SVGAGI (reference sequence). The CDR3 runs 15 residues. CDR3 loop: CASSYSAETNQPQHF. The CDR3 DNA sequence: TGTGCCAGCAGTTACTCGGCAGAAACCAATCAGCCCCAGCATTTT.

The chain has TRBV19 and TRBJ1-1; D call uncertain. V lost 4 bases to trimming and J lost 1 base, with 10 bases between them. This CDR3 contains 14 residues. Germline V gene sequence: CDR1 LNHDA, CDR2 SQIVND (reference sequence). The CDR3, as DNA: TGTGCCAGTAGTACTCTAAGTCAGAACACTGAAGCTTTCTTT. Translation: CASSTLSQNTEAFF.

V usage is TRBV18 and J usage is TRBJ2-7, with no clear D. The V end lost 3 bases, the J end lost 0 bases, and 9 bases lay between the germline ends. The CDR3 has 14 amino acids. CDR1 and CDR2 (germline): KGHSH, LQKENI. The CDR3, as DNA: TGTGCCAGCTCACCCGCAGGTTTCTCCTACGAGCAGTACTTC. It specifies CASSPAGFSYEQYF.

This rearrangement joins TRBV28 to TRBJ1-1, with D perhaps matching TRBD1 (5 bases). V lost 7 bases to trimming and J lost 1 base, with 10 bases between them. The CDR3 is 13 amino acids. Germline V lookup: CDR1 MDHEN, CDR2 SYDVKM. The CDR3 coding sequence is TGTGCCAGCACTAATGACAGGAACACTGAAGCTTTCTTT. Translation gives CASTNDRNTEAFF. Based on the CDR3 plus reference TRBV28 and TRBJ1-1, the full variable domain is DVKVTQSSRYLVKRTGEKVFLECVQDMDHENMFWYRQDPGLGLRLIYFSYDVKMKEKGDIPEGYSVSREKKERFSLILESASTNQTSMYLCASTNDRNTEAFFGQGTRLTVV.

This chain connects TRBV18 to TRBJ2-7; D possibly corresponds to TRBD1 (6 bases). Deletions cut 3 bases from V and 5 bases from J, with 14 bases between. Germline V gene lookup returns CDR1 KGHSH and CDR2 LQKENI. This CDR3 region has 14 residues. DNA for the CDR3: TGTGCCAGCTCACCGTCCCAGGGGTCCCACGAGCAGTACTTC. This codes for CASSPSQGSHEQYF.